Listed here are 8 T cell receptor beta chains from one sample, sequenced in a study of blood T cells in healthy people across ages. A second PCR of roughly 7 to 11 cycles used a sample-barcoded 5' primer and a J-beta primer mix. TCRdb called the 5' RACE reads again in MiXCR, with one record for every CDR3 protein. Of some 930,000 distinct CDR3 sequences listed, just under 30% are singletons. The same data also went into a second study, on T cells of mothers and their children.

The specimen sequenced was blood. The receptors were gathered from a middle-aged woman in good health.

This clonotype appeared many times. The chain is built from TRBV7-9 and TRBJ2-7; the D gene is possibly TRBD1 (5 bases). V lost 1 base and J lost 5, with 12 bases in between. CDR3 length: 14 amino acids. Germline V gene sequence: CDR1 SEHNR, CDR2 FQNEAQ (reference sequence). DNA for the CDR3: TGTGCCAGCAGCTTAGGGCAGGGAATCCACGAGCAGTACTTC. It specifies CASSLGQGIHEQYF.

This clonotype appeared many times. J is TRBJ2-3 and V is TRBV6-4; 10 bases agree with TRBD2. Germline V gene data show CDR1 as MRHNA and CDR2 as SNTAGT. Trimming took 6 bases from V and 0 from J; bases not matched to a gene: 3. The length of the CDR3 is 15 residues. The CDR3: CASRILAGSTDTQYF. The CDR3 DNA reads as TGTGCCAGCAGAATACTAGCGGGGAGCACAGATACGCAGTATTTT.

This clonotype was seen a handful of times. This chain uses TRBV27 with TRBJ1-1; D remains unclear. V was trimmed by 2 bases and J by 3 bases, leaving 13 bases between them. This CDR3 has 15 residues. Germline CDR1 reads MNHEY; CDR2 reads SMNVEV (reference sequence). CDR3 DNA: TGTGCCAGCAGTTTAGACGCCAGAAGCGACACTGAAGCTTTCTTT. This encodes CASSLDARSDTEAFF.

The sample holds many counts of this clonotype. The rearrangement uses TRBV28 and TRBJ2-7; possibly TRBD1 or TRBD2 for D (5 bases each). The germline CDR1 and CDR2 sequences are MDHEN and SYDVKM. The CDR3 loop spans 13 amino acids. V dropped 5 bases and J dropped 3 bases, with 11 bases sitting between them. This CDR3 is CASSRLTGYEQYF. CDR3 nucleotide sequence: TGTGCCAGCAGTCGACTAACAGGCTACGAGCAGTACTTC.

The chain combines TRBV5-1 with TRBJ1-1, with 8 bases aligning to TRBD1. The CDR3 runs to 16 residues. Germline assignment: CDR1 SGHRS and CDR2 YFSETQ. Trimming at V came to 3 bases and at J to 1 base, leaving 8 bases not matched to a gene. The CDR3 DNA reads TGCGCCAGCAGCTCCGGACAGGGATTAGCGAACACTGAAGCTTTCTTT. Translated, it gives CASSSGQGLANTEAFF.

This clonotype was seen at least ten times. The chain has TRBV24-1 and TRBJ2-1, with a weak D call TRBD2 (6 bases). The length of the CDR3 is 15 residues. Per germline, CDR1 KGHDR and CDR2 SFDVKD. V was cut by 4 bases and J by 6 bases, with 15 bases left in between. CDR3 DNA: TGTGCCACCAGTGACCCCGGGACTTCGGGCAATGAGCAGTTCTTC. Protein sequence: CATSDPGTSGNEQFF.

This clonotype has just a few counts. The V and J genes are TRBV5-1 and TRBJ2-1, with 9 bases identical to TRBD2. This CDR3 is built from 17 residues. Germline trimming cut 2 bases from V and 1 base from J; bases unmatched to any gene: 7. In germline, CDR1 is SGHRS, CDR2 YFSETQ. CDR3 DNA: TGCGCCAGCAGCTTAGTAGCGGGGGCGTTATCCTACAATGAGCAGTTCTTC. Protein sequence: CASSLVAGALSYNEQFF. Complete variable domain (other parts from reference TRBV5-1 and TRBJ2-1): KAGVTQTPRYLIKTRGQQVTLSCSPISGHRSVSWYQQTPGQGLQFLFEYFSETQRNKGNFPGRFSGRQFSNSRSEMNVSTLELGDSALYLCASSLVAGALSYNEQFFGPGTRLTVL.

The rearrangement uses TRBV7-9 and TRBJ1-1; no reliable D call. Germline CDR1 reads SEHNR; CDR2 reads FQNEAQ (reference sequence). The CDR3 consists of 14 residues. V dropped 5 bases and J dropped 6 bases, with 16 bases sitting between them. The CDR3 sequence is CASSPATTDAEAFF. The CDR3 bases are TGTGCCAGCAGCCCCGCGACAACTGACGCTGAAGCTTTCTTT.